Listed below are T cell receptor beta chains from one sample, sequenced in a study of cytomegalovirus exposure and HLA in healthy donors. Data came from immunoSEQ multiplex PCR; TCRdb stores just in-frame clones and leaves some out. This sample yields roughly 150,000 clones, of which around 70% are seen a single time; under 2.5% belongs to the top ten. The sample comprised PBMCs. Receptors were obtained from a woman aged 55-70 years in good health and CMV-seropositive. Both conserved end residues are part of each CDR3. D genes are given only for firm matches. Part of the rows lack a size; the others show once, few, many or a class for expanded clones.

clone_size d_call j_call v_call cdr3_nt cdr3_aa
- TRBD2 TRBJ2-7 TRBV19 TGTGCCAGTACACGGACTAGCGGGAACTACGAGCAGTACTTC CASTRTSGNYEQYF
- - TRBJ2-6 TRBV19 TGTGCCACCAAAGGGGTGAGCTCTGGGGCCAACGTCCTGACTTTC CATKGVSSGANVLTF
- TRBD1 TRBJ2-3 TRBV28 TGTGCCAGCAGTTCCACCTCGACAGGGGAGGTTGATACGCAGTATTTT CASSSTSTGEVDTQYF
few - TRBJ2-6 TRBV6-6 TGTGCCAGCAGTTACCCCCGAGGTTCTGGGGCCAACGTCCTGACTTTC CASSYPRGSGANVLTF
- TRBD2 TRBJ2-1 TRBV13 TGTGCCAGCAGCTTATTGGCTAGCGGGAGTTATGAGCAGTTCTTC CASSLLASGSYEQFF
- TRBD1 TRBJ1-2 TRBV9 TGTGCCAGCAGCCCCGGACAGGGGAACTATGGCTACACCTTC CASSPGQGNYGYTF
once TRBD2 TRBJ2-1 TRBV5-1 TGCGCCAGCAGCTTGGCGAGCGGGAGCTACAATGAGCAGTTCTTC CASSLASGSYNEQFF
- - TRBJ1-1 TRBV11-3 TGTGCCAGCAGTCTGAAGAGGAACACTGAAGCTTTCTTT CASSLKRNTEAFF
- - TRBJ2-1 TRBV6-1 TGTGCCAGCAGTGAAGTTGCGGGAAGTTGGTACAATGAGCAGTTCTTC CASSEVAGSWYNEQFF
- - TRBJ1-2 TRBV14 TGTGCCAGCAGCAGTGGAACCACTACGTATGGCTACACCTTC CASSSGTTTYGYTF
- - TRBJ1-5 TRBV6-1 TGTGCCAGCAGTGAATCTGAGGGGGATCGCAATCAGCCCCAGCATTTT CASSESEGDRNQPQHF
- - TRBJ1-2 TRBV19 TGTGCCAGTAGTATAGAGGGGGCGTATGGCTACACCTTC CASSIEGAYGYTF
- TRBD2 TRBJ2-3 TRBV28 TGTGCCAGCCGGGAGGGGCCGCATAGCACAGATACGCAGTATTTT CASREGPHSTDTQYF
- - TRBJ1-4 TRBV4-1 TGCGCCAGCAGCCGCGACAGCCGTTCAACTAATGAAAAACTGTTTTTT CASSRDSRSTNEKLFF
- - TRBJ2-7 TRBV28 TGTGCCAGCAGTTCAGCTAGAACAGGGTACGAGCAGTACTTC CASSSARTGYEQYF
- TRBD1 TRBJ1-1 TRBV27 TGTGCCAGCAGTTTTTTTAGGGGGCGTGAAGCTTTCTTT CASSFFRGREAFF
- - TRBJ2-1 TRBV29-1 TGCAGCGTTCTACCTTATAATGAGCAGTTCTTC CSVLPYNEQFF
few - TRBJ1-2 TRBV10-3 TGTGCCATCAGGGATACGAGGGAAGGCTATGGCTACACCTTC CAIRDTREGYGYTF
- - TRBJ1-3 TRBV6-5 TGTGCCAGCAGCTCAGGGGTCTCTGGAAACACCATATATTTT CASSSGVSGNTIYF
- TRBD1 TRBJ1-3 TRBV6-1 TGTGCCAGCAGTAGAACAGGGGGCGTTGGAAACACCATATATTTT CASSRTGGVGNTIYF
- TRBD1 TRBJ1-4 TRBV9 TGTGCCAGCAGCACCAAGGACAGGGCCGGGCAGGGAAAACTGTTTTTT CASSTKDRAGQGKLFF
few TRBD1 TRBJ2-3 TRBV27 TGTGTCCTCCGGGACAGTAACACAGATACGCAGTATTTT CVLRDSNTDTQYF
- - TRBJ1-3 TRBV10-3 TGTGCCATCAGTGGGGCGACAGACAACTCTGGAAACACCATATATTTT CAISGATDNSGNTIYF
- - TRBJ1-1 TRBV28 TGTGCCAGCACCATTCCGACAGGCATGAACACTGAAGCTTTCTTT CASTIPTGMNTEAFF
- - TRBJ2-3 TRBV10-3 TGTGCCATCAAGGTGGGTCGCGGTGTGGATACGCAGTATTTT CAIKVGRGVDTQYF
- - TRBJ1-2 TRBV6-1 TGTGCCAGCAGTGAAGGGACGACAGGCGTCTTTGGCTACACCTTC CASSEGTTGVFGYTF
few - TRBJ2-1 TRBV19 TGTGCCAGTAGTATAGTTGGAGGGGAGGCAACTGAGCAGTTCTTC CASSIVGGEATEQFF
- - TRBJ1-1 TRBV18 TGTGCCAGCTCACCACCATCTCTGAACACTGAAGCTTTCTTT CASSPPSLNTEAFF
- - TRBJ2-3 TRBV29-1 TGCAGCGTTGAGGAGGTGGGACTCGAACCAAAGCCGCAGTATTTT CSVEEVGLEPKPQYF
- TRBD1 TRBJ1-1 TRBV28 TGTGCCAGCAGTTACACCGGGACAGGGGGTGAAGCTTTCTTT CASSYTGTGGEAFF
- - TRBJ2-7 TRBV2 TGTGCCAGCAGTGATTCCGGGGAGCAGTACTTC CASSDSGEQYF
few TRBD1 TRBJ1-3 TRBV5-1 TGCGCCAGCAGCACACAAGGACAGGGGGCGGCCGGCACCATATATTTT CASSTQGQGAAGTIYF
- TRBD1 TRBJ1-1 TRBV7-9 TGTGCCAGCAGCCCCAGGTACCGGGACAGCTTTGAAGCTTTCTTT CASSPRYRDSFEAFF
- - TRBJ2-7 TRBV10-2 TGCGCCAGCAGTGATGAGTTCGGCAGGATCTACGAGCAGTACTTC CASSDEFGRIYEQYF
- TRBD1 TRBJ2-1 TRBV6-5 TGTGCCAGCAGACCCCGGGACAGTGAGCAGTTCTTC CASRPRDSEQFF
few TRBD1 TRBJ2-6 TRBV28 TGTGCCAGCAGTTTATTCGGGAAACCGGGACAGAGGTTCTCTGGGGCCAACGTCCTGACTTTC CASSLFGKPGQRFSGANVLTF
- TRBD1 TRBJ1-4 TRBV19 TGTGCCAGTAGTACCGGACAGGTAAGGATCCCAACTAATGAAAAACTGTTTTTT CASSTGQVRIPTNEKLFF
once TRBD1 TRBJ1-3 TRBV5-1 TGCGCCAGCAGCTTGGGCCAGGGGGCTGGAAACACCATATATTTT CASSLGQGAGNTIYF
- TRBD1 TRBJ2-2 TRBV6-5 TGTGCCACCAGGGACAGGAACACCGGGGAGCTGTTTTTT CATRDRNTGELFF
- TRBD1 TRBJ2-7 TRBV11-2 TGTGCCAGCAGCTTAGTCGACAGGGGAAACTACGAGCAGTACTTC CASSLVDRGNYEQYF